Reported below is one TCR beta chain. Its antigen remains unidentified. The junction departs from germline at one end; a sequencing error may be responsible. This entry comes from a study of tumor-infiltrating lymphocytes in primary liver carcinoma. Study as a whole: Lesions, classed as T1-T3 N0M0, spanned about 4 to 10 cm across. Samples yielded about 3.5 to 7.5 million productive TCRbeta reads, similar across tissue types. Study-level points and caveats: No more than about 8-24% of top clones could be seen in all five tumor regions. The overlap of tumor-adjacent and tumor-blood pairs was smaller than that of tumor region pairs.

TCR beta cDNA was prepared out of around 460 ng total RNA by means of a constant-region primer. Slightly modified ARM-PCR served as the procedure for the TCR beta libraries. These libraries came from three rounds of nested multiplex PCR. The opening two PCR rounds, approximately 10 cycles each, paired TRBV1-TRBV30 forward primers with a C-beta reverse primer. From the multiplex PCR reads, TCRdb called clonotypes with MiXCR, one entry per CDR3 protein. The sample records roughly 80,000 distinct CDR3 sequences, about 70% being singletons. RNA and DNA were co-extracted from approximately 20-30 mg of unsorted bulk tissue. Per the germline V gene, CDR1 is MNHNS and CDR2 is SASEGT. This CDR3 comprises 15 residues.

The chain joins TRBV6-1 to TRBJ2-7; D gene uncertain. The receptor comes from a woman in her sixties or seventies with primary liver carcinoma and hepatitis B virus infection. Sequencing was carried out using liver tumor tissue from sampling region 4. Subset in this sample: tumor region T4, right-lateral pole. CDR3 bases: TGTGACAGCAGTGAGGCGTGCGTGAGCTCCTACGAGCAGTACTTC. This codes for CDSSEACVSSYEQYF.